Below, 24 T cell receptor beta chains from the same sample are listed, as sequenced in a study of technical replicates of blood from a handful of donors. TCRdb's table, derived via immunoSEQ multiplex PCR, lists solely in-frame clones and lacks some. This repertoire shows tens of thousands of clones, roughly 90% found once; its top ten account for around 4.6%. Input material: PBMCs. These receptors all stem from a human donor in good health. Some clones in this sample may be carry-over from other donors' samples.

The chain links TRBV4-3 to TRBJ2-7; D perhaps matches TRBD1 (5 bases). The CDR3 is made up of 15 amino acids. CDR1 LGHNA and CDR2 YSLEER come from the germline V gene. V dropped 0 bases and J dropped 6 bases, with 15 bases sitting between them. The CDR3 nucleotides read TGCGCCAGCAGCCAAGAAACGGGTAGGGGAATCGAGCAGTACTTC. Its protein product is CASSQETGRGIEQYF.

The genes are TRBV10-1 and TRBJ2-7; no reliable D call. CDR3 length: 13 residues. Germline V CDR1 and CDR2: WNHNN, SYGVQD (reference sequence). Trimming left V 10 bases short and J 5 bases short, with 18 bases between. For the CDR3, the DNA is TGCGCCACCCCCCTTCGCGCAAACCACGAGCAGTACTTC. Its protein product is CATPLRANHEQYF.

The chain employs TRBV2 and TRBJ1-2; a possible D gene is TRBD1 (6 bases). The CDR3 loop spans 14 amino acids. Trimming shortened V by 3 bases and J by 4 bases, and 12 bases separated the two germline ends. Germline V lookup: CDR1 SNHLY, CDR2 FYNNEI. The CDR3 is CASSEGSGAYGYTF. The DNA for the CDR3 is TGTGCCAGCAGTGAGGGATCAGGGGCCTATGGCTACACCTTC.

With regard to this clone: As the CDR3 is not closed by the conserved phenylalanine or tryptophan, this likely results from a read error. The DNA is left out, because the CDR3 cannot be placed on it with certainty; the CDR3 is given as TCRdb lists it. The chain couples TRBV10-3 to TRBJ1-3; the DNA was not compared with TRBD1, the D call given in the table. From its first to its last residue, the CDR3 has 13 amino acids. The germline V gene has CDR1 ENHRY and CDR2 SYGVKD. The CDR3 sequence: CAISELRDSLYLC.

This chain links TRBV7-2 with TRBJ1-1; D is ambiguous. From germline, CDR1 is SGHTA and CDR2 FQGNSA. The CDR3 length is 13 residues. The V and J ends lost 8 bases and 1 base respectively, with 11 bases between them. The CDR3 coding sequence is TGTGCCAGCGCCAACAGTAGGAACACTGAAGCTTTCTTT. Amino acid sequence: CASANSRNTEAFF.

The chain carries TRBV2 and TRBJ2-1; the match to TRBD1 covers 10 bases. Trimming removed 6 bases from V and 1 base from J; junction bases left unmatched: 3. From germline, CDR1 is SNHLY and CDR2 FYNNEI. The CDR3 totals 15 residues. The CDR3, as DNA: TGTGCCAGCAGGCTGGACAGGGGGTCCTACAATGAGCAGTTCTTC. Its translation: CASRLDRGSYNEQFF. The complete variable domain, with remaining parts taken from reference TRBV2 and TRBJ2-1, reads EPEVTQTPSHQVTQMGQEVILRCVPISNHLYFYWYRQILGQKVEFLVSFYNNEISEKSEIFDDQFSVERPDGSNFTLKIRSTKLEDSAMYFCASRLDRGSYNEQFFGPGTRLTVL.

The chain links TRBV9 to TRBJ2-1; 7 bases agree with TRBD1. Germline values: CDR1 SGDLS, CDR2 YYNGEE. The CDR3 is 15 amino acids. J was trimmed by 2 bases and V by 0 bases; bases with no gene match: 2. The CDR3 is CASSVDGQAYNEQFF. Written as DNA, the CDR3 is TGTGCCAGCAGCGTAGATGGACAGGCCTACAATGAGCAGTTCTTC.

The genes are TRBV15 and TRBJ1-6, with unresolved D. CDR3 length: 13 residues. Germline V lookup: CDR1 LNHNV, CDR2 YYDKDF (reference sequence). Trimming took 8 bases from V and 9 from J, leaving 14 bases between them. The CDR3 loop reads CATSPGAASPLHF. DNA for the CDR3: TGTGCCACCTCCCCTGGTGCGGCTTCACCCCTCCACTTT.

The V call is TRBV28, the J call TRBJ2-7; 8 nucleotides line up with TRBD1. CDR3 length: 21 residues. Unmatched junction bases numbered 27, after V lost 4 bases and J lost 4 bases. Per germline, CDR1 MDHEN and CDR2 SYDVKM. The CDR3 DNA reads TGTGCCAGCAGTTCCGTCCCGGGACAGGTTTCGCGGTCTGGGGGTTTTTACGAGCAGTACTTC. It encodes CASSSVPGQVSRSGGFYEQYF.

The CDR3 sequence: CASSGGNDYEQYF. The CDR3 region has the DNA TGTGCCAGCTCGGGAGGTAACGATTACGAGCAGTACTTC. V usage is TRBV7-2 and J usage is TRBJ2-7; 7 positions agree with TRBD2. The CDR3 spans 13 residues. Germline CDR1 reads SGHTA; CDR2 reads FQGNSA. With 8 bases clipped from V and 4 bases from J, the junction kept 8 bases outside the gene matches. Based on the CDR3 plus reference TRBV7-2 and TRBJ2-7, the full variable domain is GAGVSQSPSNKVTEKGKDVELRCDPISGHTALYWYRQSLGQGLEFLIYFQGNSAPDKSGLPSDRFSAERTGGSVSTLTIQRTQQEDSAVYLCASSGGNDYEQYFGPGTRLTVT.

V gene TRBV5-6 combines with J gene TRBJ1-1, with TRBD1 matching over 7 bases. The CDR3 has 17 residues. After removal of 0 bases from V and 4 bases from J, the junction contained 12 bases not matched to a gene. Germline V gene sequence: CDR1 SGHDT, CDR2 YYEEEE. The DNA for the CDR3 is TGTGCCAGCAGCTTGGAGGCATCACAGGGGAGTGGCACTGAAGCTTTCTTT. Its translation: CASSLEASQGSGTEAFF.

The chain employs TRBV4-3 and TRBJ2-1; TRBD2 is a possible D gene (6 bases). This CDR3 spans 18 amino acids. V lost 0 bases, J lost 0 bases, and 15 bases lay in between. CDR1 and CDR2 from the germline V gene are LGHNA and YSLEER. The CDR3 DNA reads as TGCGCCAGCAGCCAAGAATGGCTCGGGAGTGGCTCCTACAATGAGCAGTTCTTC. This translates into CASSQEWLGSGSYNEQFF.

V is TRBV7-2 and J is TRBJ2-5, with TRBD1 as a possible D gene (6 bases). CDR1 is SGHTA, CDR2 FQGNSA, per germline. The CDR3 is made up of 15 amino acids. The V gene lost 1 base and the J gene lost 5 bases, with 14 bases spanning the gap. The CDR3 reads CASSLGFRGSETQYF. Here the CDR3 DNA reads TGTGCCAGCAGCTTAGGATTCAGGGGCTCGGAGACCCAGTACTTC.

This rearrangement joins TRBV7-3 to TRBJ2-4; D remains unclear. This CDR3 spans 14 amino acids. Trimming removed 5 bases from V and 8 bases from J, with 16 bases in between. The germline V gene encodes CDR1 SGHTA and CDR2 FQGTGA. The chain's CDR3 is CASSLRQAPDIQYF. In DNA, the CDR3 is TGTGCCAGCAGCCTTCGACAAGCCCCCGACATTCAGTACTTC.

The CDR3 DNA is TGCGCCAGCAGCCAAGATCACCGAGATAATTCACCCCTCCACTTT. As protein: CASSQDHRDNSPLHF. V usage is TRBV4-3 and J usage is TRBJ1-6; D remains ambiguous. The CDR3 loop spans 15 amino acids. Germline V lookup: CDR1 LGHNA, CDR2 YSLEER. Trimming stripped 0 bases from V and 5 bases from J, with 8 bases between.

The chain combines TRBV11-2 with TRBJ2-7, with unresolved D. The CDR3 is 11 amino acids. V was pared by 3 bases and J by 6 bases, with 6 bases between. Germline-derived CDR1 and CDR2 are SGHAT and FQNNGV. Here the CDR3 DNA reads TGTGCCAGCAGCTTCAGAGGCGAGCAGTACTTC. Amino acids: CASSFRGEQYF.

CDR3 bases: TGCGCCAGCAGCCTCCGAGCGGGAGGGTCCAATGAGCAGTTCTTC. As protein: CASSLRAGGSNEQFF. The chain joins TRBV4-1 to TRBJ2-1, with TRBD2 identical over 10 bases. V shed 4 bases, J shed 6 bases, and the junction held 6 bases outside the gene matches. The CDR3 totals 15 residues. CDR1 and CDR2 (germline): MGHRA, YSYEKL.

The genes are TRBV4-1 and TRBJ2-1, with 9 bases fitting TRBD2. This CDR3 region has 17 residues. CDR1 and CDR2 from the germline V gene are MGHRA and YSYEKL. J gave up 7 bases and V 3 bases, and 13 bases lay outside the gene matches. The CDR3 loop is CASSQRGAGGRVNEQFF. The CDR3, as DNA: TGCGCCAGCAGCCAGCGAGGTGCGGGGGGGCGAGTAAATGAGCAGTTCTTC.

For the CDR3, the DNA is TGTGCCAGCAGCTTCCCCGGGGTTAACTATGGCTACACCTTC. It is translated as CASSFPGVNYGYTF. The V call is TRBV7-2, the J call TRBJ1-2, with D unresolved. Germline CDR1 is SGHTA and CDR2 is FQGNSA. The CDR3 has 14 amino acids. V was trimmed by 3 bases and J by 1 base, leaving 9 bases between them.

The chain links TRBV7-2 to TRBJ1-1; 8 nucleotides line up with TRBD1. CDR1 SGHTA and CDR2 FQGNSA come from the germline V gene. The CDR3 has 15 amino acids. The V gene end was trimmed by 3 bases and the J gene end by 5 bases; junction bases not matched to a gene: 8. The CDR3 DNA reads TGTGCCAGCAGCTTTTCAGGGGGCAGAGGAACTGAAGCTTTCTTT. This codes for CASSFSGGRGTEAFF. Using reference TRBV7-2 and TRBJ1-1 for the parts outside the CDR3, the full variable domain is GAGVSQSPSNKVTEKGKDVELRCDPISGHTALYWYRQSLGQGLEFLIYFQGNSAPDKSGLPSDRFSAERTGGSVSTLTIQRTQQEDSAVYLCASSFSGGRGTEAFFGQGTRLTVV.

This clone was observed a single time. J is TRBJ1-4 and V is TRBV6-4, with 8 bases lining up with TRBD1. Trimming at V came to 2 bases and at J to 6 bases, leaving 2 bases not matched to a gene. The V gene's germline CDR1 is MRHNA and CDR2 SNTAGT. The CDR3 sequence is 14 residues long. CDR3 region: CASSDRQGYEKLFF. The CDR3 DNA reads as TGTGCCAGCAGTGACAGACAGGGGTATGAAAAACTGTTTTTT.

The rearrangement joins TRBV6-6 to TRBJ2-2; TRBD2 aligns across 11 bases. CDR3 length: 15 residues. The ends lost 6 bases at V and 2 bases at J; junction bases unmatched: 2. The germline gives CDR1 MNHNY, CDR2 SVGAGI (reference sequence). CDR3 in amino acids: CASRLAGDNTGELFF. The CDR3 bases are TGTGCCAGCAGACTAGCGGGGGATAACACCGGGGAGCTGTTTTTT.

V and J are TRBV5-1 and TRBJ2-5, with TRBD2 identical over 9 bases. V lost 0 bases, J lost 2 bases, and 5 bases stayed unmatched. CDR1 and CDR2 from the germline V gene are SGHRS and YFSETQ. CDR3 length equals 16 residues. The CDR3 sequence is CASSLDIAGVQETQYF. The CDR3 nucleotides are TGCGCCAGCAGCTTGGACATAGCGGGAGTTCAAGAGACCCAGTACTTC.

The CDR3 protein is CASSLGASMNTEAFF. The CDR3 nucleotides read TGCGCCAGCAGCTTGGGGGCCTCTATGAACACTGAAGCTTTCTTT. J is TRBJ1-1 and V is TRBV5-1; no clear D. This CDR3 is built from 15 residues. V was trimmed by 0 bases and J by 0 bases, leaving 9 bases between them. Germline V CDR1 and CDR2: SGHRS, YFSETQ.